This T cell receptor beta chain was identified in a study of neurological immune-mediated disorders. Study observations and caveats: CDR3 amino acid sequences of expanded clones were not shared across subjects, a result suggesting private repertoires in all groups.

Time point given: technical triplicate 3. The cDNA was synthesized by 5'RACE incorporating 10-nucleotide random UMIs. Per sequencing run, 15-18 subjects together gave over 170 million TCR-beta sequences. MiXCR was run by TCRdb on the 5' RACE reads, yielding one entry per CDR3 protein. Among 45,000 or so distinct CDR3 sequences, 20% to 25% were seen once, and the ten largest hold around 4.2%. The V and J ends lost 1 base and 0 bases respectively, with 4 bases between them. This CDR3 has 15 amino acids. Per the germline V gene, CDR1 is SGHTA and CDR2 is FQGNSA. This clonotype occurred many times. Its antigen is not identified.

The receptor was derived from a man between 60 and 75 years old with HTLV-1-associated myelopathy (HAM/TSP). The V gene is TRBV7-2, the J gene TRBJ2-6, with D uncertain. Sequenced: PBMCs. CDR3 amino acids: CASSLDGSGANVLTF. For the CDR3, the DNA is TGTGCCAGCAGCTTAGACGGCTCTGGGGCCAACGTCCTGACTTTC.